What follows are 25 T cell receptor beta chains derived from one specimen sequenced in a study of fetal regulatory T cell absence and autoimmunity. The table came from immunoSEQ multiplex PCR; TCRdb's copy has only in-frame clones and leaves some out. This table has around 100,000 clones, about three quarters appearing once. Sequenced sample: pancreas tissue. Source of these receptors: a male donor with IPEX syndrome.

DNA for the CDR3: TGTGCCATCAGTGAATGGGACAGGGCTTACGAGCAGTACTTC. This gives the protein CAISEWDRAYEQYF. The rearrangement links TRBV10-3 to TRBJ2-7; 9 nucleotides match TRBD1. With 3 bases clipped from V and 4 bases from J, the junction kept 4 bases outside the gene matches. This CDR3 has 14 amino acids. Germline V gene sequence: CDR1 ENHRY, CDR2 SYGVKD.

A single count supports this clone. This rearrangement joins TRBV12-2 to TRBJ2-3; TRBD2, the table's D call, was not compared with the DNA. TRBV12-2 is a pseudogene locus. The CDR3 covers 15 residues. This CDR3 is CASRLEGLVPDTQYF. In nucleotides, the CDR3 is TGTGCAAGTCGCTTAGAAGGACTAGTGCCAGATACGCAGTATTTT.

V gene TRBV15 combines with J gene TRBJ2-1; D not resolved. The CDR3 consists of 16 residues. Trimming left V 0 bases short and J 0 bases short, with 9 bases between. Germline V gene data show CDR1 as LNHNV and CDR2 as YYDKDF (reference sequence). The CDR3 loop reads CATSRDTLSSYNEQFF. CDR3 in DNA: TGTGCCACCAGCAGAGATACGCTGAGCTCCTACAATGAGCAGTTCTTC.

Here the CDR3 reads CASSLKGFRNGYTF. Here the CDR3 DNA reads TGTGCCAGCAGCTTAAAGGGATTTAGGAATGGCTACACCTTC. V gene TRBV7-6 combines with J gene TRBJ1-2; D unclear. Trimming cost V 2 bases and J 6 bases, with 13 bases left between them. Germline V CDR1 and CDR2: SGHVS, FNYEAQ. This CDR3 spans 14 amino acids.

This chain uses TRBV20-1 with TRBJ2-7, with D possibly TRBD2 on 6 matching bases. Germline loops: CDR1 DFQATT, CDR2 SNEGSKA (reference sequence). V dropped 4 bases and J dropped 5 bases, with 9 bases sitting between them. The CDR3 covers 11 residues. CDR3 sequence: CSAMGLNEQYF. The CDR3 coding sequence is TGCAGTGCTATGGGACTTAACGAGCAGTACTTC.

This chain uses TRBV15 with TRBJ1-4, with D uncertain. The V and J ends lost 0 bases and 7 bases respectively, with 12 bases between them. The CDR3 length is 15 residues. Germline loops: CDR1 LNHNV, CDR2 YYDKDF (reference sequence). DNA of the CDR3: TGTGCCACCAGCAGAGAGTTGGTAGTGGTTGAAAAACTGTTTTTT. Residues: CATSRELVVVEKLFF.

The J gene is TRBJ2-7, the V gene TRBV23-1, with D perhaps given as TRBD1 or TRBD2 (6 bases each). TRBV23-1 is recorded as an ORF, its role being uncertain. V was clipped by 2 bases and J by 5 bases, with 19 bases between them. The CDR3 loop spans 16 amino acids. Written as DNA, the CDR3 is TGCGCCAGCAGTCAACCAGAGAGGGGGGCGCGGGACGAGCAGTACTTC. Protein sequence: CASSQPERGARDEQYF.

This sequence joins TRBV29-1 and TRBJ2-1, with TRBD1 identical over 7 bases. This CDR3 is built from 17 residues. In germline, CDR1 is SQVTM, CDR2 ANQGSEA. Losses at the gene ends were 7 bases for V and 4 bases for J; bases not matched to a gene: 19. CDR3 region: CSARLGNRGVRYNEQFF. CDR3 nucleotides: TGCAGCGCACGGTTGGGGAACAGGGGAGTTAGGTACAATGAGCAGTTCTTC.

J is TRBJ1-2 and V is TRBV27; 7 nucleotides match TRBD1. CDR1 and CDR2 (germline): MNHEY, SMNVEV (reference sequence). The CDR3 consists of 13 residues. Losses at the gene ends were 5 bases for V and 7 bases for J; bases not matched to a gene: 7. The CDR3 is CASSPPGGVGYTF. CDR3 nucleotide sequence: TGTGCCAGCAGTCCCCCAGGGGGGGTTGGCTACACCTTC.

J is TRBJ2-6 and V is TRBV2; tentatively, D is TRBD2 (6 bases). The CDR3 is 19 residues long. The germline gives CDR1 SNHLY, CDR2 FYNNEI. The V end was cut by 7 bases, the J end by 0 bases, with 22 bases between. The CDR3 DNA reads TGTGCCAGCAACGGAAGGTGGAGGGGTTCCCTCTCTGGGGCCAACGTCCTGACTTTC. As protein: CASNGRWRGSLSGANVLTF.

This clone has a handful of counts. The chain is built from TRBV9 and TRBJ2-2, with D perhaps given as TRBD1 or TRBD2 (5 bases each). V lost 1 base and J 7 bases, leaving 23 bases between the germline ends. CDR1 is SGDLS, CDR2 YYNGEE, per germline. The CDR3 runs to 18 residues. Here the CDR3 DNA reads TGTGCCAGCAGCGTATTCCCTACCGGGACCCAATTGGGCGGGGAGCTGTTTTTT. Protein product: CASSVFPTGTQLGGELFF.

The V and J genes are TRBV4-1 and TRBJ2-7; TRBD2 aligns across 8 bases. V shed 1 base, J shed 3 bases, and the junction held 14 bases outside the gene matches. The CDR3 totals 18 residues. Per germline, CDR1 MGHRA and CDR2 YSYEKL. Here the CDR3 reads CASSQVMFLERGSYEQYF. CDR3 nucleotide sequence: TGCGCCAGCAGCCAAGTGATGTTTTTGGAGCGGGGGAGCTACGAGCAGTACTTC.

The J gene is TRBJ1-3, the V gene TRBV2, with 7 bases fitting TRBD1. This CDR3 comprises 15 residues. The J segment lost 4 bases and the V segment lost 2 bases, leaving 5 bases of the junction unmatched. Germline loops: CDR1 SNHLY, CDR2 FYNNEI. In nucleotides, the CDR3 is TGTGCCAGCAGTGAACCGACAGGGAGGGGAAACACCATATATTTT. Protein product: CASSEPTGRGNTIYF.

The rearrangement joins TRBV29-1 to TRBJ1-3; possibly TRBD1 for D (6 bases). V lost 6 bases and J 0 bases, leaving 6 bases between the germline ends. This CDR3 contains 12 residues. Germline assignment: CDR1 SQVTM and CDR2 ANQGSEA. In DNA form, the CDR3 reads TGCAGCGTGGGACACTCTGGAAACACCATATATTTT. It codes for CSVGHSGNTIYF.

The CDR3 nucleotides read TGTGCCAGCAGCTTAGTGGCAGGGGGGGTAGTGGGGCCTTCGACCTCGTCCTACGAGCAGTACTTC. It encodes CASSLVAGGVVGPSTSSYEQYF. The V call is TRBV7-6, the J call TRBJ2-7; D tentatively fits TRBD1 or TRBD2 (7 bases each). This CDR3 is 22 amino acids long. Germline V gene lookup returns CDR1 SGHVS and CDR2 FNYEAQ. The V end lost 1 base, the J end lost 1 base, and 32 bases lay between the germline ends.

The chain couples TRBV25-1 to TRBJ2-7, with 13 bases matching TRBD2. The CDR3 extends over 16 amino acids. Trimming took 4 bases from V and 2 from J; bases not matched to a gene: 5. The V gene's germline CDR1 is MGHDK and CDR2 SYGVNS. CDR3 nucleotides: TGTGCCAGCAGTGCCCCCGGGACTAGCGGGACCTACGAGCAGTACTTC. The encoded protein is CASSAPGTSGTYEQYF.

V gene TRBV4-2 combines with J gene TRBJ2-1; D is ambiguous. The germline gives CDR1 LGHNA, CDR2 YNFKEQ. V was shortened by 4 bases and J by 0 bases, with 13 bases between the two germline ends. The CDR3 length is 16 residues. The CDR3 nucleotides read TGTGCCAGCAGCCCCCGTGGCTACAGCTCCTACAATGAGCAGTTCTTC. Translation: CASSPRGYSSYNEQFF.

A remark on this clone: This specimen includes other DNA sequences encoding the same CDR3. The chain is built from TRBV30 and TRBJ2-5; maybe TRBD2 (6 bases). From germline, CDR1 is GTSNPN and CDR2 SVGIG (reference sequence). The CDR3 spans 15 residues. V lost 0 bases to trimming and J lost 5 bases, with 16 bases between them. CDR3 sequence reads: CAWSVPGLGGETQYF. The CDR3 DNA is TGTGCCTGGAGTGTACCTGGGCTAGGAGGGGAGACCCAGTACTTC.

The gene calls are TRBV11-3 and TRBJ2-7; 8 nucleotides match TRBD2. Germline loops: CDR1 SGHNT, CDR2 YENEEA. The CDR3 has 17 amino acids. Trimming at V came to 1 base and at J to 4 bases, leaving 12 bases not matched to a gene. The CDR3 loop is CASSLAFRGSGMYEQYF. CDR3 bases: TGTGCCAGCAGCTTAGCCTTCCGTGGTAGCGGGATGTACGAGCAGTACTTC.

This clone was recorded once. This chain joins TRBV21-1 and TRBJ1-6; TRBD1 was called by the table and not checked on the DNA. TRBV21-1 is a known pseudogene. CDR3 length: 15 amino acids. For the CDR3, the DNA is TGTGCCAGCAGCATTAGAGGTAAGGGGAATTCACCCCTCCACTTT. Translation: CASSIRGKGNSPLHF.

This clone was picked up a small number of times. The chain recombines TRBV2 with TRBJ1-5, with D uncertain. CDR1 SNHLY and CDR2 FYNNEI come from the germline V gene. The CDR3 sequence is 12 residues long. Trimming cost V 4 bases and J 8 bases, with 9 bases left between them. The chain's CDR3 is CASSVAPEPQHF. CDR3 in DNA: TGTGCCAGCAGTGTGGCCCCGGAGCCCCAGCATTTT.

This chain links TRBV6-6 with TRBJ1-5, with D unclear. CDR1 is MNHNY, CDR2 SVGAGI, per germline (reference sequence). V lost 6 bases and J lost 0, with 12 bases in between. This CDR3 comprises 15 residues. CDR3 coding DNA: TGTGCCAGCAGCCCGGACGGATATAGCAATCAGCCCCAGCATTTT. Protein sequence: CASSPDGYSNQPQHF.

The gene calls are TRBV10-3 and TRBJ1-1, with D possibly being TRBD1 (5 bases). V shed 2 bases and J shed 2 bases, with 12 bases lying between them. The V gene's germline CDR1 is ENHRY and CDR2 SYGVKD. This CDR3 is 15 amino acids long. CDR3 protein: CAISERGRINTEAFF. The CDR3 DNA is TGTGCCATCAGTGAGAGGGGAAGAATTAACACTGAAGCTTTCTTT.

This clone was seen a handful of times. This chain uses TRBV6-6 with TRBJ2-3; TRBD2 aligns across 15 bases. Unmatched junction bases numbered 0, after V lost 4 bases and J lost 4 bases. Germline CDR1 is MNHNY and CDR2 is SVGAGI (reference sequence). This CDR3 is built from 15 residues. The CDR3 sequence: CASSWTSGRADTQYF. The DNA of the CDR3 is TGTGCCAGCAGTTGGACTAGCGGGAGGGCAGATACGCAGTATTTT.

This sequence joins TRBV7-6 and TRBJ2-3, with no clear D. V was pared by 1 base and J by 2 bases, with 13 bases between. The germline CDR1 and CDR2 sequences are SGHVS and FNYEAQ. The length of the CDR3 is 16 residues. The CDR3 DNA sequence: TGTGCCAGCAGCTTAGAGCCGCGCCCCGTCACAGATACGCAGTATTTT. Encoded protein: CASSLEPRPVTDTQYF.